This TCR beta chain came from a study of blood T cell repertoires in COVID-19. Study context: Acute and convalescent COVID-19 samples came from the United States, Italy and Spain. In each case, the material was cDNA or gDNA derived from T cells, B-cell-depleted T cells, or PBMCs.

The authors' processing: Estimated nucleated cell counts came from reference gene primer amplification. Assay: immunoSEQ multiplex PCR; the TCRdb copy retains only in-frame clones and omits some. V and J calls and clone size are given by that table; D and trimming were obtained from the DNA. This table holds roughly 100,000 clones, 79% found once. This CDR3 spans 16 amino acids. The germline V gene has CDR1 LNHDA and CDR2 SQIVND (reference sequence). V shed 4 bases and J shed 0 bases, with 12 bases lying between them. Sequenced input: peripheral blood. This sequence originates from a woman older than 75 with active or convalescent COVID-19. This sequence joins TRBV19 and TRBJ2-2; the D gene is possibly TRBD2 (5 bases). In DNA form, the CDR3 reads TGTGCCAGTAGTAAGGCCGAGGGCTCGAACACCGGGGAGCTGTTTTTT. Translating gives CASSKAEGSNTGELFF.